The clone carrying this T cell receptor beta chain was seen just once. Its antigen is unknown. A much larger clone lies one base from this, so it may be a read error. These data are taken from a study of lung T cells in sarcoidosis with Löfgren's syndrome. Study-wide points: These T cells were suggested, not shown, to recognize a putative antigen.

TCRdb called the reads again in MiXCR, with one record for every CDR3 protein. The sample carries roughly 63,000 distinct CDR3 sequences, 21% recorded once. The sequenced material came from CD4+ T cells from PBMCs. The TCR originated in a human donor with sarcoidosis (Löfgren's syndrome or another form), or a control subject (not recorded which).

CDR3 coding DNA: TGTGCCAGCAGCTTACCGGGGGCTGTAGAGACCCAGTACTTC. Residues: CASSLPGAVETQYF. The chain employs TRBV7-2 and TRBJ2-5, with D perhaps assigned TRBD1 or TRBD2 (6 bases each). This CDR3 is 14 amino acids long. Germline V CDR1 and CDR2: SGHTA, FQGNSA. V lost 2 bases to trimming and J lost 4 bases, with 11 bases between them.